Here is one TCR beta chain with its context. Contact with a PCR-confirmed or clinician-diagnosed COVID-19 case occurred within 2 weeks of entry. The CDR3 covers 15 residues. J gave up 4 bases and V 5 bases, and 8 bases lay outside the gene matches. Germline V CDR1 and CDR2: SQVTM, ANQGSEA. Original data processing: Estimation of nucleated cell counts was performed using reference gene primer amplification. Data came from immunoSEQ multiplex PCR; TCRdb stores just in-frame clones and leaves some out. That table is the source of V, J and clone size, and D and trimming were worked out from the DNA. The top ten clones hold roughly 5.5% of a sample with 130,000 to 150,000 clones, roughly 84% of them seen once. The sample originates from a study of blood T cell repertoires in COVID-19. Looking at the study overall: PBMCs, B-cell-depleted T cells, or T cells were the source of the cDNA or gDNA that made up the material.

The chain carries TRBV29-1 and TRBJ2-1, with 10 bases fitting TRBD2. The sequence was obtained from a woman between 50 and 59 years old who had been exposed to COVID-19. Sequences were obtained from PBMCs or T cells enriched from blood (not recorded which). CDR3 sequence: CSVHQAGGKYNEQFF. The CDR3 nucleotides are TGCAGCGTTCACCAAGCGGGAGGGAAGTACAATGAGCAGTTCTTC.